A selection of T cell receptor beta chains follows, all from one sample in a study of blood T cell repertoires in COVID-19. This table comes from immunoSEQ multiplex PCR, and its TCRdb copy is limited to in-frame clones, with some not included. Among 40,000 to 55,000 clones, 90% to 95% were seen once, and the ten largest hold roughly 5.7%. The sequencing input was peripheral blood. Every receptor here comes from a human donor in a cohort sampled during active COVID-19. CDR3s include the opening cysteine and the closing phenylalanine or tryptophan. The D gene is left open where the match is weak. Clone size is given for some rows only: seen once, a few or many times, or a class if the clone is expanded.

clone size: once; J gene: TRBJ1-4; V gene: TRBV24-1; D gene: NA; CDR3 protein: CATSDPSNEKLFF; CDR3 DNA: TGTGCCACCAGTGATCCGAGTAACGAAAAACTGTTTTTT
clone size: NA; J gene: TRBJ1-1; V gene: TRBV7-2; D gene: TRBD1; CDR3 protein: CASSTWAGGNTEAFF; CDR3 DNA: TGTGCCAGCAGCACCTGGGCAGGGGGGAACACTGAAGCTTTCTTT
clone size: NA; J gene: TRBJ1-2; V gene: TRBV6-5; D gene: TRBD1; CDR3 protein: CASSPGGDYGYTF; CDR3 DNA: TGTGCCAGCAGTCCAGGGGGCGACTATGGCTACACCTTC
clone size: NA; J gene: TRBJ1-1; V gene: TRBV6-6; D gene: TRBD1; CDR3 protein: CASSYGTGHTEAFF; CDR3 DNA: TGTGCCAGCAGTTACGGGACAGGGCACACTGAAGCTTTCTTT
clone size: NA; J gene: TRBJ2-2; V gene: TRBV4-3; D gene: NA; CDR3 protein: CASSQARHYTYTGELFF; CDR3 DNA: TGCGCCAGCAGCCAAGCAAGACATTATACGTACACCGGGGAGCTGTTTTTT
clone size: once; J gene: TRBJ2-5; V gene: TRBV27; D gene: TRBD2; CDR3 protein: CASSGGSRRVKETQYF; CDR3 DNA: TGTGCCAGCAGTGGCGGGAGTAGGAGAGTAAAAGAGACCCAGTACTTC
clone size: NA; J gene: TRBJ1-1; V gene: TRBV19; D gene: NA; CDR3 protein: CASSIQARSRAFF; CDR3 DNA: TGTGCCAGTAGTATTCAGGCTCGGTCGAGAGCTTTCTTT
clone size: NA; J gene: TRBJ1-5; V gene: TRBV30; D gene: NA; CDR3 protein: CAWSVLGQGGGNQPQHF; CDR3 DNA: TGTGCCTGGAGTGTACTTGGTCAAGGAGGGGGCAATCAGCCCCAGCATTTT
clone size: medium-sized; J gene: TRBJ1-1; V gene: TRBV5-1; D gene: NA; CDR3 protein: CASSWSDGTEAFF; CDR3 DNA: TGCGCCAGCAGCTGGAGCGATGGGACTGAAGCTTTCTTT
clone size: NA; J gene: TRBJ1-4; V gene: TRBV9; D gene: NA; CDR3 protein: CASSPGQNAEKLFF; CDR3 DNA: TGTGCCAGCAGCCCAGGACAAAACGCAGAAAAACTGTTTTTT
clone size: NA; J gene: TRBJ2-1; V gene: TRBV27; D gene: TRBD2; CDR3 protein: CASSFSSGPLYNEQFF; CDR3 DNA: TGTGCCAGCAGTTTTTCTAGCGGCCCACTCTACAATGAGCAGTTCTTC
clone size: NA; J gene: TRBJ1-2; V gene: TRBV6-1; D gene: NA; CDR3 protein: CASSEAATRGYTF; CDR3 DNA: TGTGCCAGCAGTGAAGCGGCAACTAGGGGCTACACCTTC